The present TCR beta chain was sequenced within a study of cytomegalovirus exposure and HLA in healthy donors. Turning to the study itself: In a later analysis, the roughly 120 validation repertoires were reported to have used the same platform as the roughly 700 first-cohort repertoires. Study-wide results and limits: Many donors carried some public TCRs, although rarity characterized most TCR sequences. Researchers reported that a few CMV-associated chains were confirmed in vitro as CMV antigen-specific. Reports showed the classifier diagnosing cytomegalovirus status with high specificity and sensitivity.

Here immunoSEQ multiplex PCR was the method, and the copy in TCRdb shows in-frame clones only, minus some. This table holds fewer than 80,000 clones, roughly 95% found once. On this clone itself: The antigen remains unidentified.

Germline V gene sequence: CDR1 SEHNR, CDR2 FQNEAQ (reference sequence). V lost 1 base to trimming and J lost 7 bases; unmatched junction nucleotides: 1. The CDR3 length is 15 residues. Sequencing was carried out using PBMCs. The chain has TRBV7-9 and TRBJ2-1; 13 bases match TRBD2. The receptor comes from a woman between 18 and 29 years old in good health and CMV-seropositive. The CDR3 reads CASSLGTSGRNEQFF. DNA of the CDR3: TGTGCCAGCAGCTTAGGGACTAGCGGGAGAAATGAGCAGTTCTTC.